This TCR beta chain is drawn from a study of shared clonotypes between healthy human individuals. Study in general: CD4 naive and memory got three plates each, CD8 naive two, CD8 memory one.

Per sorted-subset replicate PCR, input was 150 to 250 ng DNA, representing around 30,000 T cell genomes. TCRdb's copy holds only in-frame clones and misses some; the assay was immunoSEQ multiplex PCR. Among over 400,000 clones, about 96% were seen once, and the ten largest hold around 0.066%. V lost 10 bases to trimming and J lost 7 bases, with 11 bases between them. The CDR3 runs to 11 residues. Germline CDR1 and CDR2: SNHLY and FYNNEI. The sequence was obtained from a young woman in good health. The sequenced sample consisted of naive CD4+ T cells sorted from blood. The subset is: CD45RA+ positively selected. The genes are TRBV2 and TRBJ2-1, with D unresolved. The CDR3 coding sequence is TGTGCCACCACTGAGTGGAATGAGCAGTTCTTC. Its protein product is CATTEWNEQFF.